The clone carrying this TCR beta chain was detected only a few times. The Seattle patients, enrolled during active infection, were followed longitudinally. Profiled with immunoSEQ multiplex PCR; TCRdb holds only in-frame clones, not every one. The sample lists about 52,000 clones; over 75% were seen once. Germline CDR1 is MNHEY and CDR2 is SVGAGI. The CDR3 is 14 amino acids. The J segment lost 3 bases and the V segment lost 1 base, leaving 1 base of the junction unmatched. The data stem from a study of blood T cell repertoires in COVID-19. Study summary: Material from acute and convalescent COVID-19 was sourced from the United States, Italy and Spain.

Sample: peripheral blood. The clonotype originates from a woman at least 80 years old with COVID-19, enrolled during active disease. The gene calls are TRBV6-5 and TRBJ2-7, with 9 bases that match TRBD2. CDR3 loop: CASSYYSGSYEQYF. DNA of the CDR3: TGTGCCAGCAGTTACTATAGCGGGAGCTACGAGCAGTACTTC.